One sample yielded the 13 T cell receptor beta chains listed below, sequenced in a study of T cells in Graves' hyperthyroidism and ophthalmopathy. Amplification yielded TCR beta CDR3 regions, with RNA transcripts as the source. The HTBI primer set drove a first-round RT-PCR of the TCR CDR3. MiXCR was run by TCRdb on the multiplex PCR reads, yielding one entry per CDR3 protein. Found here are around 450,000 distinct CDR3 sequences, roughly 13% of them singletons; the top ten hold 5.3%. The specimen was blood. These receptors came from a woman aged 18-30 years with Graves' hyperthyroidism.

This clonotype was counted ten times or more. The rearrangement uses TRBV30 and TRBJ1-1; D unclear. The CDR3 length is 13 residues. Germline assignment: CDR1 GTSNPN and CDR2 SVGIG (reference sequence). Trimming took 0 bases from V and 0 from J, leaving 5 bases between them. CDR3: CAWSVTVNTEAFF. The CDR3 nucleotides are TGTGCCTGGAGTGTAACCGTGAACACTGAAGCTTTCTTT. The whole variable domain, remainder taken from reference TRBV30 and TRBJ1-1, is SQTIHQWPATLVQPVGSPLSLECTVEGTSNPNLYWYRQAAGRGLQLLFYSVGIGQISSEVPQNLSASRPQDRQFILSSKKLLLSDSGFYLCAWSVTVNTEAFFGQGTRLTVV.

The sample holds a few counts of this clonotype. The CDR3 sequence is CASSGRTGGYNEQFF. Here the CDR3 DNA reads TGTGCCAGCAGCGGACGGACAGGGGGGTACAATGAGCAGTTCTTC. The genes are TRBV7-2 and TRBJ2-1, with 10 bases identical to TRBD1. Germline V gene lookup returns CDR1 SGHTA and CDR2 FQGNSA. CDR3 length: 15 residues. The J segment lost 4 bases and the V segment lost 5 bases, leaving 5 bases of the junction unmatched. The whole variable domain, filled in from reference TRBV7-2 and TRBJ2-1, reads GAGVSQSPSNKVTEKGKDVELRCDPISGHTALYWYRQSLGQGLEFLIYFQGNSAPDKSGLPSDRFSAERTGGSVSTLTIQRTQQEDSAVYLCASSGRTGGYNEQFFGPGTRLTVL.

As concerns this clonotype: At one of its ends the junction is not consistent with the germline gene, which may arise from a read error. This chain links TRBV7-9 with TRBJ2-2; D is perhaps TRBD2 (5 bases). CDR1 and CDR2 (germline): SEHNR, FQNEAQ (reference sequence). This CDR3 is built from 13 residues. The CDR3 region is CASSYLDTGELVF. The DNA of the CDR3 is TGTGCCAGCAGCTACTTAGACACCGGGGAGCTGGTTTTT. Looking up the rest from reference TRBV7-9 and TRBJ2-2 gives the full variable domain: DTGVSQNPRHKITKRGQNVTFRCDPISEHNRLYWYRQTLGQGPEFLTYFQNEAQLEKSRLLSDRFSAERPKGSFSTLEIQRTEQGDSAMYLCASSYLDTGELVFGEGSRLTVL.

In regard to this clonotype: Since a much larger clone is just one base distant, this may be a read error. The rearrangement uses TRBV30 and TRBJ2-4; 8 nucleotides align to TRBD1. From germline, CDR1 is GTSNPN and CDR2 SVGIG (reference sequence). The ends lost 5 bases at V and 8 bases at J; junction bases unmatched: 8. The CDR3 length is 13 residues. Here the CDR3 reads CAWVGQGRDIQYF. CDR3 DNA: TGTGCCTGGGTTGGACAGGGAAGGGACATTCAGTACTTC.

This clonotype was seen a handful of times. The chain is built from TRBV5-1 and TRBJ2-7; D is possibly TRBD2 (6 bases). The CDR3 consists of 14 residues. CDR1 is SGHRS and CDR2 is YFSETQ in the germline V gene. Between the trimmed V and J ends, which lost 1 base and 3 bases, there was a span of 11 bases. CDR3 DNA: TGCGCCAGCAGCTTGCCGGGACTTAACTACGAGCAGTACTTC. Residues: CASSLPGLNYEQYF.

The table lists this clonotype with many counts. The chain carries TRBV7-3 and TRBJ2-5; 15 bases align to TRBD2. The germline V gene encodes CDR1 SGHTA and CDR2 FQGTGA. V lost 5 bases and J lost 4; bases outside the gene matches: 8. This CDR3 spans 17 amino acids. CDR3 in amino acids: CASSPGTSGGSLETQYF. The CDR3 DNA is TGTGCCAGCAGCCCGGGGACTAGCGGGGGGAGTCTAGAGACCCAGTACTTC.

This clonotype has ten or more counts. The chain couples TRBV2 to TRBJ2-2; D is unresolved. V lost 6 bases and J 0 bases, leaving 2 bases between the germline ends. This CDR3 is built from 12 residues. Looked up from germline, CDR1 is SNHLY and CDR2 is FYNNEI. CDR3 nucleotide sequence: TGTGCCAGCAGATCGAACACCGGGGAGCTGTTTTTT. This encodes CASRSNTGELFF.

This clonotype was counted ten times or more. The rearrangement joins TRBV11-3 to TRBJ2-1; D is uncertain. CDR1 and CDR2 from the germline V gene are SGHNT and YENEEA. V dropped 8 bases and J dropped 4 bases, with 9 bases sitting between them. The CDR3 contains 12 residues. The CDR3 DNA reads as TGTGCCAGCCATTCCGGTTACAATGAGCAGTTCTTC. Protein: CASHSGYNEQFF. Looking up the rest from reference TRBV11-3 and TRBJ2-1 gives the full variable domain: EAGVVQSPRYKIIEKKQPVAFWCNPISGHNTLYWYLQNLGQGPELLIRYENEEAVDDSQLPKDRFSAERLKGVDSTLKIQPAELGDSAVYLCASHSGYNEQFFGPGTRLTVL.

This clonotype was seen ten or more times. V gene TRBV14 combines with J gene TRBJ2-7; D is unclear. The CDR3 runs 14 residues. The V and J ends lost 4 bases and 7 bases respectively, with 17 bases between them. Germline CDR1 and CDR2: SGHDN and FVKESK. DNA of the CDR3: TGTGCCAGCAGCCCCCTGGGTAGCAGGCGGGAGCAGTACTTC. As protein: CASSPLGSRREQYF.

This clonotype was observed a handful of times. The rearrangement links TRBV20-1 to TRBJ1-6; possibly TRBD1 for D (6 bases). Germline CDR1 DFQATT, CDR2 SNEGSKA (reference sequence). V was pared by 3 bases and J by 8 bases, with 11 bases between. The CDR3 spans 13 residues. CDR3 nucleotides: TGCAGTGCTAGGACAGGTAGAGATTCACCCCTCCACTTT. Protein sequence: CSARTGRDSPLHF.

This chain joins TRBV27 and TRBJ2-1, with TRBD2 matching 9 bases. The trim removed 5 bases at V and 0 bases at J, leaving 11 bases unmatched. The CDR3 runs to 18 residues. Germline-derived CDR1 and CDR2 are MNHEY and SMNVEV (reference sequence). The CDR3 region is CASSDRVAGGSSYNEQFF. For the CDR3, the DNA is TGTGCCAGCAGTGACCGTGTGGCGGGAGGGAGCTCCTACAATGAGCAGTTCTTC.

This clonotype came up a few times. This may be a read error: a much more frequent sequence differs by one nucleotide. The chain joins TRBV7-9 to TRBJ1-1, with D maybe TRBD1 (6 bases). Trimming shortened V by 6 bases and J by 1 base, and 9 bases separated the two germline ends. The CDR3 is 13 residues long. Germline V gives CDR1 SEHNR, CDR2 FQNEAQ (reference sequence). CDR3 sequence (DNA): TGTGCCAGCAGGCAACAGGGGAACACTGAAGCTTTCTTT. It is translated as CASRQQGNTEAFF.

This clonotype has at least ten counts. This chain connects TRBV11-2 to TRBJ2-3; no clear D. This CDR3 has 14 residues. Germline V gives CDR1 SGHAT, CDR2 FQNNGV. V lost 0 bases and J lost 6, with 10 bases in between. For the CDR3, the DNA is TGTGCCAGCAGCTTAGATGGTAGCCCCGATACGCAGTATTTT. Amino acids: CASSLDGSPDTQYF.